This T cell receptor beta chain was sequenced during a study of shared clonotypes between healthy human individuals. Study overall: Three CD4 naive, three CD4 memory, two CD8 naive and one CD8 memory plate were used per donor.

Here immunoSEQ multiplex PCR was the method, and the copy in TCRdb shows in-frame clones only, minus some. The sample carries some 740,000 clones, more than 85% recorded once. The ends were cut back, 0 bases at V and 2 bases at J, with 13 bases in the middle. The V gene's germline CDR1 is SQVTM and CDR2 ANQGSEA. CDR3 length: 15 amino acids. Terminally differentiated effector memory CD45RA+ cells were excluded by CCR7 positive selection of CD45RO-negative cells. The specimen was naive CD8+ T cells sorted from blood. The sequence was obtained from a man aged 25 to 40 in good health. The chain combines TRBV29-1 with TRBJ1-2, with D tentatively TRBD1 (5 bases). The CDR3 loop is CSVEDLLGANYGYTF. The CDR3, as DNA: TGCAGCGTTGAAGATCTTCTAGGGGCCAACTATGGCTACACCTTC.